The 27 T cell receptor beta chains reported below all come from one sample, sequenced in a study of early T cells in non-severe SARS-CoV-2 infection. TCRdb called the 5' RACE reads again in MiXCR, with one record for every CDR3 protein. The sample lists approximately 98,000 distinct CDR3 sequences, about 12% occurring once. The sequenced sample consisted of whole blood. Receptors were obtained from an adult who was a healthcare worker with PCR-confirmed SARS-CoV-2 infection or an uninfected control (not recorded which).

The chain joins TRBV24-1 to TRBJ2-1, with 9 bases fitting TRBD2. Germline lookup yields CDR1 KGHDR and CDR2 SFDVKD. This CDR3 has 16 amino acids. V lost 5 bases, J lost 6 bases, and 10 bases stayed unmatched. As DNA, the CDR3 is TGTGCCACCAGTGCCGCACTAGCGGGTCATATCAATGAGCAGTTCTTC. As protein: CATSAALAGHINEQFF.

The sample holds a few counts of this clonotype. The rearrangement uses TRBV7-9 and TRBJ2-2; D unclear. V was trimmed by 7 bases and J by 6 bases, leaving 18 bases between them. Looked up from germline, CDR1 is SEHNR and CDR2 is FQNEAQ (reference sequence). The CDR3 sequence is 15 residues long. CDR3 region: CASILKSGEAGELFF. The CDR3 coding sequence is TGTGCCAGCATTCTCAAATCAGGAGAGGCCGGGGAGCTGTTTTTT.

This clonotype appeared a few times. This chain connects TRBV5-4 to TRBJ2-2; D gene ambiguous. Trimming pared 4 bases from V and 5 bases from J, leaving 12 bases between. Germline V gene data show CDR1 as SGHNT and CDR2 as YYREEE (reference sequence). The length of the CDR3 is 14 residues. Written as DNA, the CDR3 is TGTGCCAGCAGCCTCCGAAGCCAGACCGGGGAGCTGTTTTTT. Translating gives CASSLRSQTGELFF. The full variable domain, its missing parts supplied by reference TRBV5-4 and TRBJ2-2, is ETGVTQSPTHLIKTRGQQVTLRCSSQSGHNTVSWYQQALGQGPQFIFQYYREEENGRGNFPPRFSGLQFPNYSSELNVNALELDDSALYLCASSLRSQTGELFFGEGSRLTVL.

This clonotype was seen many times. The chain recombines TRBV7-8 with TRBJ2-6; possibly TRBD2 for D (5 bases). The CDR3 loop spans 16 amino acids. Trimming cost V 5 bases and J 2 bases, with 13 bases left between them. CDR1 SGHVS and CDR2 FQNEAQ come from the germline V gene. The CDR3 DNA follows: TGTGCCAGCAGCGAACGGACTGTGGCTGGGGCCAACGTCCTGACTTTC. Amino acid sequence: CASSERTVAGANVLTF.

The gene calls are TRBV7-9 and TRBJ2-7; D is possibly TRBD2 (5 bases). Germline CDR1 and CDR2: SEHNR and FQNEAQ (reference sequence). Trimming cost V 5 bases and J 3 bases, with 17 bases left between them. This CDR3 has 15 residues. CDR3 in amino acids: CASSPSSGVSYEQYF. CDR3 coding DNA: TGTGCCAGCAGCCCTTCCTCCGGGGTGAGCTACGAGCAGTACTTC. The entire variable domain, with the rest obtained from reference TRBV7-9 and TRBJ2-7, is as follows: DTGVSQNPRHKITKRGQNVTFRCDPISEHNRLYWYRQTLGQGPEFLTYFQNEAQLEKSRLLSDRFSAERPKGSFSTLEIQRTEQGDSAMYLCASSPSSGVSYEQYFGPGTRLTVT.

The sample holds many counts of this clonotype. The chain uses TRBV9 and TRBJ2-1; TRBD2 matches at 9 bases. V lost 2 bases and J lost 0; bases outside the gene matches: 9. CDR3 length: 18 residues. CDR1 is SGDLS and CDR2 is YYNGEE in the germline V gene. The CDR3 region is CASSVQNRGGASYNEQFF. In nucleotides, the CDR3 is TGTGCCAGCAGCGTTCAGAACCGCGGGGGGGCCTCCTACAATGAGCAGTTCTTC.

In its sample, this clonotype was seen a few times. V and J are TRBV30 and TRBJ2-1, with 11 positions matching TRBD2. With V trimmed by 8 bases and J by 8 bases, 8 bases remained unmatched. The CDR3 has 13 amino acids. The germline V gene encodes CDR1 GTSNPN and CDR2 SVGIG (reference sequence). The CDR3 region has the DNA TGTGCCGTGTTAGCGGGAGGGCCCTATGAGCAGTTCTTC. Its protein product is CAVLAGGPYEQFF.

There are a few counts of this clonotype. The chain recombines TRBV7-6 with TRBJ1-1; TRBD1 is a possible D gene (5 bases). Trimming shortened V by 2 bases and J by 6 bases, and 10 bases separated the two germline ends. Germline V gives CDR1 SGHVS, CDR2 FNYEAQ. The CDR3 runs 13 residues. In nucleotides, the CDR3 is TGTGCCAGCAGCTTAACGGCGGGGGCTGAAGCTTTCTTT. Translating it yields CASSLTAGAEAFF.

CDR3 amino acids: CASSLAPRGGDQETQYF. Here the CDR3 DNA reads TGTGCCAGCAGCTTAGCTCCGCGGGGTGGGGACCAAGAGACCCAGTACTTC. The V and J genes are TRBV11-2 and TRBJ2-5, with TRBD2 as a possible D gene (6 bases). From germline, CDR1 is SGHAT and CDR2 FQNNGV. Trimming pared 1 base from V and 0 bases from J, leaving 15 bases between. The CDR3 runs to 17 residues. Full variable domain (rest looked up from reference TRBV11-2 and TRBJ2-5): EAGVAQSPRYKIIEKRQSVAFWCNPISGHATLYWYQQILGQGPKLLIQFQNNGVVDDSQLPKDRFSAERLKGVDSTLKIQPAKLEDSAVYLCASSLAPRGGDQETQYFGPGTRLLVL.

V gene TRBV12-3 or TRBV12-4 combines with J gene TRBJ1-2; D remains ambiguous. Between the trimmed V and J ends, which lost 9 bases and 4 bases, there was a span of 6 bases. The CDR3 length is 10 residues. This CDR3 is CARARYGYTF. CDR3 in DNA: TGTGCCAGGGCCCGCTATGGCTACACCTTC.

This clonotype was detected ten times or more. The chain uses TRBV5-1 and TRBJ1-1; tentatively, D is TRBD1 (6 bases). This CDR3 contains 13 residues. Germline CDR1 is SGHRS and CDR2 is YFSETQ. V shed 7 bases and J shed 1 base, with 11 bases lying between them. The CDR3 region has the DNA TGCGCCAGCGGGGGCGATCCGAACACTGAAGCTTTCTTT. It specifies CASGGDPNTEAFF.

CDR3 DNA sequence: TGTGCCAGCAGTTTATGGCCCTACGAGCAGTACTTC. Its translation: CASSLWPYEQYF. The rearrangement links TRBV12-3 or TRBV12-4 to TRBJ2-7; D not certain. The V end was cut by 2 bases, the J end by 2 bases, with 4 bases between. The CDR3 loop spans 12 amino acids.

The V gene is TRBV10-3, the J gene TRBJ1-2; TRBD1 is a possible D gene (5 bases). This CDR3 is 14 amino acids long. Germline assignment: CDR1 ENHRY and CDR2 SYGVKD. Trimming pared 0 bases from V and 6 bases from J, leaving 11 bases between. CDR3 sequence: CAISESGGDDGYTF. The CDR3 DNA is TGTGCCATCAGTGAGTCCGGAGGGGACGATGGCTACACCTTC.

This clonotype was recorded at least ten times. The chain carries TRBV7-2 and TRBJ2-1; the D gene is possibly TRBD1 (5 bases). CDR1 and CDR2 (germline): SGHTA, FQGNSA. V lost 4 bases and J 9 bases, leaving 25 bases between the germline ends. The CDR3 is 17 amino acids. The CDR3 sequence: CASSSSVFGARSGEQFF. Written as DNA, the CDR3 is TGTGCCAGCAGCTCTTCCGTATTTGGGGCCCGATCAGGTGAGCAGTTCTTC.

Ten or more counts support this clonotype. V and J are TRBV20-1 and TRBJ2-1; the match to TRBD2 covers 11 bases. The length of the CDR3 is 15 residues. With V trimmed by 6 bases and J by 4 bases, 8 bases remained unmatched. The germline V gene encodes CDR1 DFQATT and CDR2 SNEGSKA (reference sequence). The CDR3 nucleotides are TGCAGTGCCGTCCGGGGACTAGCGGAATACAATGAGCAGTTCTTC. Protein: CSAVRGLAEYNEQFF.

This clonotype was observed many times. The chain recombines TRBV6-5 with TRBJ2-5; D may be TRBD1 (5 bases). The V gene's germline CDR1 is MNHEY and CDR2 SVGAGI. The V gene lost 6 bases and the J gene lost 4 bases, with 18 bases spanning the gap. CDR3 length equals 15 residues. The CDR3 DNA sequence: TGTGCCAGCAGACCCAGGGCCACCGGCGTAGAGACCCAGTACTTC. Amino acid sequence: CASRPRATGVETQYF.

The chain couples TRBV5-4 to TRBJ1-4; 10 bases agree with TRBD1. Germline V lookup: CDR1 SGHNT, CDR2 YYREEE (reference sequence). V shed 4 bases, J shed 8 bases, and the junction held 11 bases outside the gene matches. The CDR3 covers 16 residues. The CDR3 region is CASSHTDRGIQEKLFF. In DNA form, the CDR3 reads TGTGCCAGCAGCCACACGGACAGGGGGATTCAGGAAAAACTGTTTTTT.

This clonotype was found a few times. Here the CDR3 DNA reads TGTGCCAGCAGACGGACCGGGACCCAACGGACAGATGAGCAGTTCTTC. Translating it yields CASRRTGTQRTDEQFF. The V and J genes are TRBV6-4 and TRBJ2-1, with TRBD1 as a possible D gene (6 bases). Trimming cost V 6 bases and J 8 bases, with 23 bases left between them. This CDR3 is built from 16 residues. Germline V gene sequence: CDR1 MRHNA, CDR2 SNTAGT.

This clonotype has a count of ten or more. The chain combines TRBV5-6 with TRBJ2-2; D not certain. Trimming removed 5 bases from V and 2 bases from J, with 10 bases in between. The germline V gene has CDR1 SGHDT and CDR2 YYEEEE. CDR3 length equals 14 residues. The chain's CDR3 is CASSGPDNTGELFF. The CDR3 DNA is TGTGCCAGCAGTGGGCCTGATAACACCGGGGAGCTGTTTTTT.

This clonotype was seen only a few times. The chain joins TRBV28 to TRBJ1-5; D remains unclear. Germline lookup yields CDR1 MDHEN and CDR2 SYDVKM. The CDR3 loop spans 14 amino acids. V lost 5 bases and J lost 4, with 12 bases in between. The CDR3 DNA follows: TGTGCCAGCAGTAGGACGGGGAGGAATCAGCCCCAGCATTTT. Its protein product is CASSRTGRNQPQHF.

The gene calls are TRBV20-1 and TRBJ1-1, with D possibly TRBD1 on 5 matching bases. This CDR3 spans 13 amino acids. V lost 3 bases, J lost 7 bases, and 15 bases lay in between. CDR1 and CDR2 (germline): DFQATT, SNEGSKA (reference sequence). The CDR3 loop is CSARGGVVIEAFF. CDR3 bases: TGCAGTGCTAGGGGAGGGGTAGTCATTGAAGCTTTCTTT.

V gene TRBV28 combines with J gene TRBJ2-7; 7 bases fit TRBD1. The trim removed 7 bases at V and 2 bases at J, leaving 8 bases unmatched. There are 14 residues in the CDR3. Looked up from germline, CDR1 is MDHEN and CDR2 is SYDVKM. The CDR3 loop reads CASTPRDRAYEQYF. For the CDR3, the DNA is TGTGCCAGCACCCCGAGGGACAGAGCCTACGAGCAGTACTTC.

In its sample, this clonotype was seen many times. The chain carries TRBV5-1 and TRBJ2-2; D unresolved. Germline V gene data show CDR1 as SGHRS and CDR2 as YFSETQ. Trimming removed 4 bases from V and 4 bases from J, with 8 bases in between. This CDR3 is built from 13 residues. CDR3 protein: CASSPLFTGELFF. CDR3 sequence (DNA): TGCGCCAGCAGCCCTTTGTTCACCGGGGAGCTGTTTTTT.

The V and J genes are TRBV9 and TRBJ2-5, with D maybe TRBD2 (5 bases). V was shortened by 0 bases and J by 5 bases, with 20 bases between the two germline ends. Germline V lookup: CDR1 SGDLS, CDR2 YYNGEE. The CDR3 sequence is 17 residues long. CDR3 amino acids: CASSVGPAASRRETQYF. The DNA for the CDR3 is TGTGCCAGCAGCGTAGGGCCGGCAGCTAGCCGTCGGGAGACCCAGTACTTC.

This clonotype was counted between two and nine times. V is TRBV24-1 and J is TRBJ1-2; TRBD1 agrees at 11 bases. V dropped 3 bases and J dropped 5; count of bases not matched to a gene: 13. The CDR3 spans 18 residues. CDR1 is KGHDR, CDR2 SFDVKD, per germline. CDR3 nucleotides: TGTGCCACCAGTGATCCACGAGGCGGGGACAGGGGGTTATATGGCTACACCTTC. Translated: CATSDPRGGDRGLYGYTF.

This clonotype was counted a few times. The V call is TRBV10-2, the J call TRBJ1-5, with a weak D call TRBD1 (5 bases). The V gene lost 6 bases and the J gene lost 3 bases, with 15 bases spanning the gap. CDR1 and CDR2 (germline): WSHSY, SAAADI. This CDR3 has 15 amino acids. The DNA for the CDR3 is TGCGCCAGCAGGCAGGGAATGTCGGACAATCAGCCCCAGCATTTT. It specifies CASRQGMSDNQPQHF.

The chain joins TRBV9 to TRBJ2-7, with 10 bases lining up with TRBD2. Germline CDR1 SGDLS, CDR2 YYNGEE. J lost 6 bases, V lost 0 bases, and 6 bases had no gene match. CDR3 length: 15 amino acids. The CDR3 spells CASSVVSSGSAEQYF. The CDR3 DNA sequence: TGTGCCAGCAGCGTAGTTTCTAGCGGGAGTGCCGAGCAGTACTTC. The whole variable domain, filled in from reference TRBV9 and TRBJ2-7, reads DSGVTQTPKHLITATGQRVTLRCSPRSGDLSVYWYQQSLDQGLQFLIQYYNGEERAKGNILERFSAQQFPDLHSELNLSSLELGDSALYFCASSVVSSGSAEQYFGPGTRLTVT.